These 21 T cell receptor beta chains were all obtained from the same sample, sequenced in a study of T cell changes during pregnancy in multiple sclerosis. Produced via immunoSEQ multiplex PCR; TCRdb's table is partial and in-frame only. The sample consists of 60,000 or so clones, nearly 95% of them appearing once. The sample in question was peripheral blood, obtained in the first trimester of pregnancy. These receptors all come from a female donor with multiple sclerosis, enrolled in a pregnancy study.

The rearrangement links TRBV18 to TRBJ2-1; 9 bases agree with TRBD2. This CDR3 region has 16 residues. V dropped 1 base and J dropped 7; count of bases not matched to a gene: 8. CDR1 is KGHSH and CDR2 is LQKENI in the germline V gene. CDR3 sequence: CASSPRAASGKNEQFF. In DNA form, the CDR3 reads TGTGCCAGCTCACCACGGGCTGCTAGCGGGAAGAATGAGCAGTTCTTC.

The chain joins TRBV7-2 to TRBJ2-1; D is possibly TRBD1 (6 bases). V lost 1 base, J lost 5 bases, and 12 bases lay in between. Germline V gives CDR1 SGHTA, CDR2 FQGNSA. The CDR3 has 15 amino acids. The DNA of the CDR3 is TGTGCCAGCAGCTTAGACGGGACACGAGACAATGAGCAGTTCTTC. Protein: CASSLDGTRDNEQFF.

The chain links TRBV19 to TRBJ2-3, with 11 bases identical to TRBD2. The V gene's germline CDR1 is LNHDA and CDR2 SQIVND (reference sequence). The CDR3 runs to 16 residues. The ends lost 6 bases at V and 2 bases at J; junction bases unmatched: 7. The CDR3 region has the DNA TGTGCCAGTAGGACCGTAGCGGGGGGGTACACAGATACGCAGTATTTT. It codes for CASRTVAGGYTDTQYF.

The chain recombines TRBV25-1 with TRBJ2-3; 11 bases match TRBD1. V lost 7 bases, J lost 6 bases, and 9 bases stayed unmatched. The CDR3 spans 15 residues. In germline, CDR1 is MGHDK, CDR2 SYGVNS. CDR3 DNA sequence: TGTGCCAGCAATTCTCTCGGACAGGGGGCGGATACGCAGTATTTT. The encoded protein is CASNSLGQGADTQYF.

In its sample, this clone was seen once. The rearrangement joins TRBV7-8 to TRBJ2-5; D is perhaps TRBD1 (5 bases). Germline CDR1 is SGHVS and CDR2 is FQNEAQ. The V and J ends lost 5 bases and 2 bases respectively, with 12 bases between them. CDR3 size: 14 residues. CDR3 sequence reads: CASSPRTNQETQYF. CDR3 nucleotides: TGTGCCAGCAGCCCCCGGACAAATCAAGAGACCCAGTACTTC.

The genes are TRBV9 and TRBJ1-3, with a weak D call TRBD1 (5 bases). The CDR3 loop spans 16 amino acids. Trimming took 3 bases from V and 1 from J, leaving 14 bases between them. Germline V gene lookup returns CDR1 SGDLS and CDR2 YYNGEE. This CDR3 is CASSAGLVGSGNTIYF. The CDR3 nucleotides read TGTGCCAGCAGCGCAGGGCTTGTGGGGTCTGGAAACACCATATATTTT.

This clone was observed once. The chain employs TRBV15 and TRBJ2-5; no reliable D call. Germline values: CDR1 LNHNV, CDR2 YYDKDF (reference sequence). The CDR3 is made up of 14 amino acids. V dropped 4 bases and J dropped 2 bases, with 11 bases sitting between them. The CDR3 nucleotides are TGTGCCACCAGCACTGACTCAGTTCAAGAGACCCAGTACTTC. Translation gives CATSTDSVQETQYF. Full variable domain (remainder filled in from reference TRBV15 and TRBJ2-5): DAMVIQNPRYQVTQFGKPVTLSCSQTLNHNVMYWYQQKSSQAPKLLFHYYDKDFNNEADTPDNFQSRRPNTSFCFLDIRSPGLGDTAMYLCATSTDSVQETQYFGPGTRLLVL.

The J gene is TRBJ2-1, the V gene TRBV30; tentatively, D is TRBD2 (5 bases). Trimming removed 3 bases at V and 2 bases at J, with 8 bases between. Per germline, CDR1 GTSNPN and CDR2 SVGIG (reference sequence). CDR3 length: 13 residues. CDR3 bases: TGTGCCTGGAGCGCCGGGACCTACAATGAGCAGTTCTTC. This gives the protein CAWSAGTYNEQFF.

V gene TRBV21-1 combines with J gene TRBJ1-2. TRBV21-1 is a pseudogene. The CDR3 is 13 residues long. CDR3 sequence: CASSHGGTYGYTF. DNA of the CDR3: TGTGCCAGCAGTCACGGGGGAACCTATGGCTACACCTTC.

The chain combines TRBV12-5 with TRBJ1-1; 8 nucleotides align to TRBD1. The ends lost 1 base at V and 3 bases at J; junction bases unmatched: 7. Germline V lookup: CDR1 LGHNT, CDR2 FRNRAP. The CDR3 loop spans 16 amino acids. This CDR3 reads CASGLAGQGSDTEAFF. The CDR3 DNA follows: TGTGCTAGTGGTTTGGCAGGACAGGGTTCGGACACTGAAGCTTTCTTT. Drawing the rest from reference TRBV12-5 and TRBJ1-1, the complete variable domain is DARVTQTPRHKVTEMGQEVTMRCQPILGHNTVFWYRQTMMQGLELLAYFRNRAPLDDSGMPKDRFSAEMPDATLATLKIQPSEPRDSAVYFCASGLAGQGSDTEAFFGQGTRLTVV.

V gene TRBV13 combines with J gene TRBJ2-7; 9 bases agree with TRBD1. The CDR3 runs 13 residues. Germline CDR1 is PRHDT and CDR2 is FYEKMQ (reference sequence). V lost 6 bases, J lost 2 bases, and 2 bases stayed unmatched. The CDR3 DNA sequence: TGTGCCAGCAGACGACAGGGGGCCTACGAGCAGTACTTC. Translating it yields CASRRQGAYEQYF.

The J gene is TRBJ1-1, the V gene TRBV2; maybe TRBD1 (6 bases). V dropped 7 bases and J dropped 1 base, with 10 bases sitting between them. There are 13 residues in the CDR3. CDR1 is SNHLY and CDR2 is FYNNEI in the germline V gene. The CDR3 reads CASTGATNTEAFF. In DNA form, the CDR3 reads TGTGCCAGCACAGGGGCCACGAACACTGAAGCTTTCTTT.

The chain couples TRBV2 to TRBJ1-5; 7 positions agree with TRBD1. Looked up from germline, CDR1 is SNHLY and CDR2 is FYNNEI. The CDR3 length is 13 residues. The V and J ends lost 8 bases and 7 bases, in that order; junction bases with no gene match: 8. The CDR3 bases are TGTGCCAGCGACGGAGGGGGCGGCCAGCCCCAGCATTTT. Protein: CASDGGGGQPQHF.

The J gene is TRBJ2-7, the V gene TRBV4-1; D gene unclear. The CDR3 extends over 15 amino acids. The V end was cut by 1 base, the J end by 1 base, with 11 bases between. Germline V gene lookup returns CDR1 MGHRA and CDR2 YSYEKL. In DNA form, the CDR3 reads TGCGCCAGCAGCCAAGGCCCCGGTGAATCCTACGAGCAGTACTTC. This gives the protein CASSQGPGESYEQYF.

The chain carries TRBV2 and TRBJ1-4; D not certain. V shed 1 base and J shed 1 base, with 13 bases lying between them. From germline, CDR1 is SNHLY and CDR2 FYNNEI. This CDR3 region has 17 residues. CDR3 in DNA: TGTGCCAGCAGTGAAGGTTTGCCGCGAGTAACTAATGAAAAACTGTTTTTT. Its protein is CASSEGLPRVTNEKLFF. The variable domain in full, with the rest retrieved from reference TRBV2 and TRBJ1-4, is EPEVTQTPSHQVTQMGQEVILRCVPISNHLYFYWYRQILGQKVEFLVSFYNNEISEKSEIFDDQFSVERPDGSNFTLKIRSTKLEDSAMYFCASSEGLPRVTNEKLFFGSGTQLSVL.

The chain joins TRBV11-3 to TRBJ2-5; D is uncertain. V was pared by 5 bases and J by 4 bases, with 8 bases between. Germline values: CDR1 SGHNT, CDR2 YENEEA. The CDR3 runs 12 residues. The DNA of the CDR3 is TGTGCCAGCAGCCTAGGTCGAGAGACCCAGTACTTC. It specifies CASSLGRETQYF.

This chain links TRBV9 with TRBJ1-1; possible D gene TRBD1, 6 bases. Per germline, CDR1 SGDLS and CDR2 YYNGEE. V shed 0 bases and J shed 5 bases, with 14 bases lying between them. The CDR3 runs 15 residues. The CDR3 DNA reads as TGTGCCAGCAGCGTAGGTATCGGGACACCTACTGAAGCTTTCTTT. This sequence encodes CASSVGIGTPTEAFF.

V gene TRBV25-1 combines with J gene TRBJ1-2, with 7 nucleotides matching TRBD1. The germline gives CDR1 MGHDK, CDR2 SYGVNS. V shed 6 bases, J shed 2 bases, and the junction held 3 bases outside the gene matches. The CDR3 contains 13 residues. DNA for the CDR3: TGTGCCAGCAGCCAGGGGGTAAACTATGGCTACACCTTC. It yields the protein CASSQGVNYGYTF.

The V gene is TRBV4-2, the J gene TRBJ2-1, with D unresolved. The germline gives CDR1 LGHNA, CDR2 YNFKEQ. The CDR3 contains 16 residues. Trimming stripped 0 bases from V and 9 bases from J, with 18 bases between. Written as DNA, the CDR3 is TGTGCCAGCAGCCAAGATTGGAGCACCCCCTGGATTGAGCAGTTCTTC. It translates to CASSQDWSTPWIEQFF.

This rearrangement joins TRBV11-3 to TRBJ2-2; tentative D call: TRBD2 (5 bases). Trimming shortened V by 3 bases and J by 4 bases, and 6 bases separated the two germline ends. The CDR3 extends over 13 amino acids. Germline V CDR1 and CDR2: SGHNT, YENEEA. Here the CDR3 DNA reads TGTGCCAGCAGCTTGCGGGTCACCGGGGAGCTGTTTTTT. Protein: CASSLRVTGELFF.

This chain connects TRBV9 to TRBJ2-2; D is unclear. The CDR3 is 16 residues long. CDR1 SGDLS and CDR2 YYNGEE come from the germline V gene. The V and J ends lost 0 bases and 5 bases respectively, with 14 bases between them. The CDR3 protein is CASSVASGRITGELFF. The CDR3 DNA is TGTGCCAGCAGCGTAGCATCAGGTCGTATAACCGGGGAGCTGTTTTTT.